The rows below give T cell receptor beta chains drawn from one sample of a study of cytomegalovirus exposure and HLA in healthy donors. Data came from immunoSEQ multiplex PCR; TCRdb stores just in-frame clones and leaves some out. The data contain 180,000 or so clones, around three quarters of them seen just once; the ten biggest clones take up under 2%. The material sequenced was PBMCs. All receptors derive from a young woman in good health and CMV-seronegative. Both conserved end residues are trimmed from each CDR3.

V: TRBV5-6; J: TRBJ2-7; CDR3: ASSLQGNRYEQY
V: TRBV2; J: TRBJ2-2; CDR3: ASSESGVTNTGELF
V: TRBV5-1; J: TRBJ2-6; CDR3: ASSPQTGTRSSGANVLT
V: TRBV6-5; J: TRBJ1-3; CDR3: ASGDRLLSGNTIY
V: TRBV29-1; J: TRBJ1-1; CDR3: SVEDRAGARTEAF
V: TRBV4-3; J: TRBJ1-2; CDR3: ASSQRQGDGYT
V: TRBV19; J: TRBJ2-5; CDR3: ASRNRVEETQY
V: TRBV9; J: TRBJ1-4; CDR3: ASSVGPTNEKLF
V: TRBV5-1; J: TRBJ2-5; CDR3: ASSLGVTGWETQY
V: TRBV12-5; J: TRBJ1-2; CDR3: ASEAGHQKTSYGYT
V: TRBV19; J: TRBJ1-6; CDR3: ASSISGTGNSPLH
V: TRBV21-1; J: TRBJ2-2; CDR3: AGRIRDTYTGELF
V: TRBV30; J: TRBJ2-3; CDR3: ASGKGLGTDTQY
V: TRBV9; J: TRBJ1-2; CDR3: ASSSSSRNPPGTSIGYT
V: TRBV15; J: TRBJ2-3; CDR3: ATSRDEGVAQY
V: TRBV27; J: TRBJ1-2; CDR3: ASSPTGWSGYT
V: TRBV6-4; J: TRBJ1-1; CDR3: ASRGDTDFTEAF
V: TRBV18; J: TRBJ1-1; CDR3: ASSPGTGANTEAF
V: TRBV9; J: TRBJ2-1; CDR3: ASSVIGTGGYNEQF
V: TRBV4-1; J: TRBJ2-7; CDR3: ASSQVPGGENYEQY
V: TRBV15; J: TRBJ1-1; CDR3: ATSTGDREAF
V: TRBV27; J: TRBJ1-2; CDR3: ASSFQGSGGYT
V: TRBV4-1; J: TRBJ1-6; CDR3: ASSQVNSRYYNSPLH
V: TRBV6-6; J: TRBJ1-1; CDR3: ASSSPQTEAF
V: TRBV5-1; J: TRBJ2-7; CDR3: ASSLGDRDSYEQY
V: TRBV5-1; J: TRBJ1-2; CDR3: ASSLLGASYGYT
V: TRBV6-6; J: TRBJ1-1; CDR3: ASTGVRGNTEAF